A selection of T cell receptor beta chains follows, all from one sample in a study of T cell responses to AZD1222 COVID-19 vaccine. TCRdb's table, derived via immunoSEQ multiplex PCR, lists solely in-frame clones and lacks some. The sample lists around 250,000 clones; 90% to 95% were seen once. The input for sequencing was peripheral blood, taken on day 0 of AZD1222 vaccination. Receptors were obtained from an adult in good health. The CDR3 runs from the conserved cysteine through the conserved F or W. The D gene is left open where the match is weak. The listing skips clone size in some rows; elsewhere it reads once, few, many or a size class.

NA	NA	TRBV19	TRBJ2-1	CASRDRRSSYNEQFF	TGTGCCAGTAGAGACCGGCGGTCGTCTTACAATGAGCAGTTCTTC
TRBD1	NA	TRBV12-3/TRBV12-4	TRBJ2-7	CASSVQGGYEQYF	TGTGCCAGCAGTGTACAGGGGGGCTACGAGCAGTACTTC
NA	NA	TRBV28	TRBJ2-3	CASHAGSGLGTDTQYF	TGTGCCAGCCATGCAGGGAGTGGGTTAGGCACAGATACGCAGTATTTT
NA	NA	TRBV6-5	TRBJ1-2	CASEGRREPRGGYTF	TGTGCCAGCGAAGGGAGGAGGGAACCGCGGGGTGGCTACACCTTC
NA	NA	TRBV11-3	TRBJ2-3	CASSPTGGTDTQYF	TGTGCCAGCAGCCCCACCGGGGGCACAGATACGCAGTATTTT
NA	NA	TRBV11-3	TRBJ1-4	CASSARVELFF	TGTGCCAGCAGCGCCCGGGTTGAACTGTTTTTT
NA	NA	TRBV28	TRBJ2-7	CASSFPPSIGGEQYF	TGTGCCAGCAGTTTTCCCCCTAGCATCGGAGGCGAGCAGTACTTC
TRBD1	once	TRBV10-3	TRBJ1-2	CAISDVIGGQQNNYGYTF	TGTGCCATCAGTGATGTCATCGGGGGACAGCAGAATAACTATGGCTACACCTTC
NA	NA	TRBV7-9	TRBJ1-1	CASTLWGSTEAFF	TGTGCCAGCACCCTGTGGGGGAGCACTGAAGCTTTCTTT
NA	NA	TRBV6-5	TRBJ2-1	CASMMDSYNEQFF	TGTGCCAGCATGATGGACTCCTACAATGAGCAGTTCTTC
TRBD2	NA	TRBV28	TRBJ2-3	CGHTSGLAGGTDTQYF	TGTGGCCATACTTCGGGGCTAGCGGGGGGCACAGATACGCAGTATTTT
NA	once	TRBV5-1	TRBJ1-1	CASSAAYTGLPEAFF	TGCGCCAGCAGCGCGGCCTATACAGGGCTTCCTGAAGCTTTCTTT
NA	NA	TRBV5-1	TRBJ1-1	CASSFGTANTEAFF	TGCGCCAGCAGCTTTGGGACGGCGAACACTGAAGCTTTCTTT
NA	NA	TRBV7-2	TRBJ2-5	CASSLGALSQETQYF	TGTGCCAGCAGCTTAGGGGCCTTATCGCAAGAGACCCAGTACTTC
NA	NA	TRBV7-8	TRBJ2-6	CASSSPGLPYSGANVLTF	TGTGCCAGCAGCTCGCCGGGACTCCCCTACTCTGGGGCCAACGTCCTGACTTTC
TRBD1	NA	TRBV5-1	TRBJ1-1	CASSFETGVARRAFF	TGCGCCAGCAGCTTCGAAACAGGGGTCGCCCGACGAGCTTTCTTT
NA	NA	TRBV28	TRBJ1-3	CASSLSLNALTGNTIYF	TGTGCCAGCAGTTTAAGTCTGAATGCCCTTACAGGAAACACCATATATTTT
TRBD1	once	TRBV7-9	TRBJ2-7	CASSSPDRGNLYEQYF	TGTGCCAGCAGCAGCCCGGACAGGGGAAACCTCTACGAGCAGTACTTC
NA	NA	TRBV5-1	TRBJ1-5	CASSLGDPRDQPQHF	TGCGCCAGCAGCCTTGGGGACCCCAGAGATCAGCCCCAGCATTTT
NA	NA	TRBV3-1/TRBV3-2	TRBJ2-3	CASRQGADTQYF	TGTGCCAGCAGACAGGGAGCAGATACGCAGTATTTT
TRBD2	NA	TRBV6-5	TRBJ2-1	CATKDSGGGNEQFF	TGTGCCACCAAAGATAGCGGGGGGGGCAATGAGCAGTTCTTC
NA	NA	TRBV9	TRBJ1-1	CASGDLNTEAFF	TGTGCCAGCGGGGACCTGAACACTGAAGCTTTCTTT
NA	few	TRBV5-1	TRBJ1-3	CASSFEGSGNTIYF	TGCGCCAGCAGCTTTGAAGGCTCTGGAAACACCATATATTTT
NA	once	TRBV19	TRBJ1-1	CASSILPGNTEAFF	TGTGCCAGTAGTATATTACCAGGGAACACTGAAGCTTTCTTT
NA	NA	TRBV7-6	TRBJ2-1	CASSLGPSANEQFF	TGTGCCAGCAGCTTAGGCCCATCGGCCAATGAGCAGTTCTTC
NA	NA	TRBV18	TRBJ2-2	CASSPTGPGTGELFF	TGTGCCAGCTCACCTACGGGGCCCGGAACCGGGGAGCTGTTTTTT
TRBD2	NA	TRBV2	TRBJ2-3	CASRLRSGRASDTQYF	TGTGCCAGCAGATTACGCAGCGGGAGGGCCTCAGATACGCAGTATTTT
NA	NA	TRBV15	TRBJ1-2	CATSMRLGKGYTF	TGTGCCACCAGCATGCGCTTAGGGAAGGGCTACACCTTC
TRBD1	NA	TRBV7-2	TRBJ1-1	CASSSRTGTGTEAFF	TGTGCCAGCAGCTCCAGGACAGGGACGGGCACTGAAGCTTTCTTT
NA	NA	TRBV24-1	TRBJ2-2	CATSDLWSQEGELFF	TGTGCCACCAGTGATTTGTGGTCCCAAGAGGGGGAGCTGTTTTTT
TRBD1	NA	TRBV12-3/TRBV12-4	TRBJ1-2	CASRSGGGYTF	TGTGCCAGCAGATCAGGGGGCGGCTACACCTTC
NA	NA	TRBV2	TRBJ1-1	CASEGPLNTEAFF	TGTGCCAGCGAAGGACCGTTGAACACTGAAGCTTTCTTT
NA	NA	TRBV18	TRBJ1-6	CASSHGGGESPLHF	TGTGCCAGCTCCCACGGGGGGGGAGAGTCACCCCTCCACTTT